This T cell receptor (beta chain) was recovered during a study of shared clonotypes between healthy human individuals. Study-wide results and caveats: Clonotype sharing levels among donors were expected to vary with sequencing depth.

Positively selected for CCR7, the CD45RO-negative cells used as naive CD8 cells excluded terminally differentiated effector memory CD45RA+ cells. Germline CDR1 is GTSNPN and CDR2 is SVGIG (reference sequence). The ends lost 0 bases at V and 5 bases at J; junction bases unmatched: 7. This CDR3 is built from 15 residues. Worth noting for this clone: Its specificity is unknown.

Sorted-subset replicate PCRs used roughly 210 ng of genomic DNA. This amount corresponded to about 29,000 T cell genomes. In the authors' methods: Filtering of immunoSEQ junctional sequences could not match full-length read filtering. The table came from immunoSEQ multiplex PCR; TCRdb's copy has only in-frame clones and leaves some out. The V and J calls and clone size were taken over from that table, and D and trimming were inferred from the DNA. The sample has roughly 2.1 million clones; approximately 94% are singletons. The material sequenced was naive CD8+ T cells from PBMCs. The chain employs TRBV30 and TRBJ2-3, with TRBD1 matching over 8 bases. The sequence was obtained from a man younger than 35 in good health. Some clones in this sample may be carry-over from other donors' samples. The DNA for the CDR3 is TGTGCCTGGAGTGTAGGCCAGGGGGCTGTAGATACGCAGTATTTT. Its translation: CAWSVGQGAVDTQYF.